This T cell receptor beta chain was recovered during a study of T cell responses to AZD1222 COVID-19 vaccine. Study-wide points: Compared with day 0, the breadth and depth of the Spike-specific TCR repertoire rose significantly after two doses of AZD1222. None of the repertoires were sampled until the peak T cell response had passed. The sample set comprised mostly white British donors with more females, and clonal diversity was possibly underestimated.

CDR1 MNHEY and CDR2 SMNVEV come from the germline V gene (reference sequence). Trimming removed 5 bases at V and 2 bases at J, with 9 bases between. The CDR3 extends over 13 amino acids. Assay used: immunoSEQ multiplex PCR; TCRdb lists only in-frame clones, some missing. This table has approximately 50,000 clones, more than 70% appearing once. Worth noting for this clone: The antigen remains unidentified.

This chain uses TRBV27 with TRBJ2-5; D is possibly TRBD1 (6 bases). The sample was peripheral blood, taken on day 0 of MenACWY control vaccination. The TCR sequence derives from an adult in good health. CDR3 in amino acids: CASSLQGQETQYF. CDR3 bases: TGTGCCAGCAGTCTACAGGGACAAGAGACCCAGTACTTC.